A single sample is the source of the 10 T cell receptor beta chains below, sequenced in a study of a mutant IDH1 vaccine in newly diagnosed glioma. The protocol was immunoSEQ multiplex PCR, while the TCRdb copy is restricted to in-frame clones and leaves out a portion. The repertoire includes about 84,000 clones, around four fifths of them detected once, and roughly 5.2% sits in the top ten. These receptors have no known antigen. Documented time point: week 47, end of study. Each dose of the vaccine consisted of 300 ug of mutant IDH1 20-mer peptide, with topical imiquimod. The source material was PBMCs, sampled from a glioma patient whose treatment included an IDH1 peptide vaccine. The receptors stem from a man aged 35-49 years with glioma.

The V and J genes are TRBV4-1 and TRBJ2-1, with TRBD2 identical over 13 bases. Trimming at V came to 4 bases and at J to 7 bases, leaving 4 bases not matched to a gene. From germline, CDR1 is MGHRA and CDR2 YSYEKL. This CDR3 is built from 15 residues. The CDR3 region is CASSRRTSGRNEQFF. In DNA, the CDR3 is TGCGCCAGCAGCCGCAGGACTAGCGGGAGAAATGAGCAGTTCTTC.

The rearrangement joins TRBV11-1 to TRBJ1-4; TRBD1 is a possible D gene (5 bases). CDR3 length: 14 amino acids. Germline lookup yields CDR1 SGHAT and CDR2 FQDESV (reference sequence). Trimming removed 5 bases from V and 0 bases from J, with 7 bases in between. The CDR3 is CASSQTATNEKLFF. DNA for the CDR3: TGTGCCAGCAGCCAGACAGCAACTAATGAAAAACTGTTTTTT. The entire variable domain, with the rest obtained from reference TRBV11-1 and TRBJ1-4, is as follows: EAEVAQSPRYKITEKSQAVAFWCDPISGHATLYWYRQILGQGPELLVQFQDESVVDDSQLPKDRFSAERLKGVDSTLKIQPAELGDSAMYLCASSQTATNEKLFFGSGTQLSVL.

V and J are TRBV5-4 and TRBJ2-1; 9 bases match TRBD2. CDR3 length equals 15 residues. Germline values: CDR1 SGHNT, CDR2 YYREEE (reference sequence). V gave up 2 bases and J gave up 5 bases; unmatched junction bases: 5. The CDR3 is CASSFQAGGHNEQFF. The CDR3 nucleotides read TGTGCCAGCAGCTTTCAAGCGGGAGGCCACAATGAGCAGTTCTTC.

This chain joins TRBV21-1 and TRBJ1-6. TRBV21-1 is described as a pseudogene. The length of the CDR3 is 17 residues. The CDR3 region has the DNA TGTGCCAGCAGCAAATCATGGGTTAAGGAGAATAATTCACCCCTCCACTTT. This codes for CASSKSWVKENNSPLHF.

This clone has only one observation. The CDR3 loop reads CASSLPLGRASYEQYF. For the CDR3, the DNA is TGTGCCAGCAGCTTACCTCTGGGGAGGGCCTCGTACGAGCAGTACTTC. V gene TRBV7-9 combines with J gene TRBJ2-7; 7 bases line up with TRBD2. The CDR3 totals 16 residues. Germline CDR1 is SEHNR and CDR2 is FQNEAQ (reference sequence). Unmatched junction bases numbered 11, after V lost 2 bases and J lost 4 bases.

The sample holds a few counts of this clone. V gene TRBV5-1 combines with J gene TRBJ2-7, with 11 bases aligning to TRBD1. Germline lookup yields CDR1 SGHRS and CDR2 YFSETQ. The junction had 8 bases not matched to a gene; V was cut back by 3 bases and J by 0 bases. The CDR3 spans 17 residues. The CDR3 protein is CASSYPMGTGGSYEQYF. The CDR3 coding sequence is TGCGCCAGCAGCTACCCGATGGGGACAGGGGGCTCCTACGAGCAGTACTTC.

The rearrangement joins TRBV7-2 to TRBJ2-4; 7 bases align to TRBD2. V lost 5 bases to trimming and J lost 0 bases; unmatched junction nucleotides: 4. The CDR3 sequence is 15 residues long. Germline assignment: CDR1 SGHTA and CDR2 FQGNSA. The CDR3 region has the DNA TGTGCCAGCAGCCCAAAGCGGGAAGCCAAAAACATTCAGTACTTC. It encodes CASSPKREAKNIQYF. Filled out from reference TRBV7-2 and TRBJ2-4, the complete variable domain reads GAGVSQSPSNKVTEKGKDVELRCDPISGHTALYWYRQSLGQGLEFLIYFQGNSAPDKSGLPSDRFSAERTGGSVSTLTIQRTQQEDSAVYLCASSPKREAKNIQYFGAGTRLSVL.

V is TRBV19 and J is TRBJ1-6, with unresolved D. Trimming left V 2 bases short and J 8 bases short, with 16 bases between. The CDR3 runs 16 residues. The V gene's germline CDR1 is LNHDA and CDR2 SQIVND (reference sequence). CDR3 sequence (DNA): TGTGCCAGTAGTATAAGGGAGACGGTTCCCCATTCACCCCTCCACTTT. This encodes CASSIRETVPHSPLHF.

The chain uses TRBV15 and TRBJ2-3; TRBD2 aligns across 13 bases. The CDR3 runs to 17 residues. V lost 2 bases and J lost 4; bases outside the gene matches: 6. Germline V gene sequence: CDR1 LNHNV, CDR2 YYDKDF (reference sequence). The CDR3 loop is CATSRTGLAGIPDTQYF. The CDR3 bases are TGTGCCACCAGCAGAACGGGACTAGCGGGAATTCCAGATACGCAGTATTTT.

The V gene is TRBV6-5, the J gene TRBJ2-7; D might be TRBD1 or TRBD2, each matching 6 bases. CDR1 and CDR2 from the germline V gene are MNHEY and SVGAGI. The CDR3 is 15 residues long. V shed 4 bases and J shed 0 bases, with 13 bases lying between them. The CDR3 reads CASSLARGHSYEQYF. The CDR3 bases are TGTGCCAGCAGTTTGGCTCGGGGGCACTCCTACGAGCAGTACTTC.